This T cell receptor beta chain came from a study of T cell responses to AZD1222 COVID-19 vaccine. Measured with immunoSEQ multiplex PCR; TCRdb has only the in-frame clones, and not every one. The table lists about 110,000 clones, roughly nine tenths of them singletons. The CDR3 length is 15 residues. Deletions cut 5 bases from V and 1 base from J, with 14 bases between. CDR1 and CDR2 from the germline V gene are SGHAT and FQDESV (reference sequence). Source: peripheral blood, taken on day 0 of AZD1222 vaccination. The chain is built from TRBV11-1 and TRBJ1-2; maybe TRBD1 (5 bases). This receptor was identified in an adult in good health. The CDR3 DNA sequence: TGTGCCAGCAGCCGAACCGGGACGTATAACTATGGCTACACCTTC. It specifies CASSRTGTYNYGYTF.